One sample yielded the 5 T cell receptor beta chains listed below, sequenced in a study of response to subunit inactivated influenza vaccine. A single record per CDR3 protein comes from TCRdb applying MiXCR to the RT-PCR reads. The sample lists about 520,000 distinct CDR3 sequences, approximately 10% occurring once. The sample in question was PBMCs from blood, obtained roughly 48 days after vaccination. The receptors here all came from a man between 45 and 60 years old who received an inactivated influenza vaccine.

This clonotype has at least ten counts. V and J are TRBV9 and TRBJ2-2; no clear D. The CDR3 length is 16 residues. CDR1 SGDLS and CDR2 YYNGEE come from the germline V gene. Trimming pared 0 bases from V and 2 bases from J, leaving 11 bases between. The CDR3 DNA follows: TGTGCCAGCAGCGTAGGCAGCAAAAGTAACACCGGGGAGCTGTTTTTT. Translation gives CASSVGSKSNTGELFF.

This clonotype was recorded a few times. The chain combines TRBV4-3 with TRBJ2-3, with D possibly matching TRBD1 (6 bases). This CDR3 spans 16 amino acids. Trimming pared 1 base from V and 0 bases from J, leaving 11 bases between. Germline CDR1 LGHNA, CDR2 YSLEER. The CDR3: CASSQGQVLSTDTQYF. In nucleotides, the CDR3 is TGCGCCAGCAGCCAAGGACAGGTACTGAGCACAGATACGCAGTATTTT.

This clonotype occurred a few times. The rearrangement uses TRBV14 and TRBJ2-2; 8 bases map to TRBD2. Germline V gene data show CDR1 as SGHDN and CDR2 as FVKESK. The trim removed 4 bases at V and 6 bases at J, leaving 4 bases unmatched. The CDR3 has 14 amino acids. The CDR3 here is CASSPLGGAGELFF. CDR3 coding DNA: TGTGCCAGCAGCCCCCTCGGGGGGGCCGGGGAGCTGTTTTTT.

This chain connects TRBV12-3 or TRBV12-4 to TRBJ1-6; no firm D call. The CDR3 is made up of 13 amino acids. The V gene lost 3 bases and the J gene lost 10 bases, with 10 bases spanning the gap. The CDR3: CASSFDTASPLHF. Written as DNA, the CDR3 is TGTGCCAGCAGTTTCGACACCGCCTCACCCCTCCACTTT.

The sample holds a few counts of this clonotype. This CDR3 is CASSHTGQGTDTQYF. CDR3 bases: TGTGCCAGCAGTCACACGGGACAGGGGACAGATACGCAGTATTTT. The chain recombines TRBV28 with TRBJ2-3; 10 nucleotides agree with TRBD1. Germline lookup yields CDR1 MDHEN and CDR2 SYDVKM. The CDR3 totals 15 residues. Losses at the gene ends were 5 bases for V and 3 bases for J; bases not matched to a gene: 5.